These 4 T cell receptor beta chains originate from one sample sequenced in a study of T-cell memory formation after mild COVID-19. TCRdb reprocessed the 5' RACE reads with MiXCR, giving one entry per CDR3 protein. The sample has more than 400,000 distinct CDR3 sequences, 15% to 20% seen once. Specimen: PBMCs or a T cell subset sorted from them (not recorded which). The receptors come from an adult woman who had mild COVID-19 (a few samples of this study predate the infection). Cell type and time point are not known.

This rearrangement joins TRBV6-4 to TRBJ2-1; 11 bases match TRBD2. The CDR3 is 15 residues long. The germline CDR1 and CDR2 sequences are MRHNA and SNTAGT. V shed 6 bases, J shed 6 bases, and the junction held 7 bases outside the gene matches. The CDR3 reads CASRASGGLGNEQFF. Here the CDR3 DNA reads TGTGCCAGCAGAGCTAGCGGGGGGTTAGGCAATGAGCAGTTCTTC.

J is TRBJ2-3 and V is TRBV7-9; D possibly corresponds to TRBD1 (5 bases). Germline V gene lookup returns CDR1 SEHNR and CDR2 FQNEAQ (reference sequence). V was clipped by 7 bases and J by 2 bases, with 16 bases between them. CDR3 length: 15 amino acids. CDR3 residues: CASNSVNGHTDTQYF. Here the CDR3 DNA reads TGTGCCAGCAACTCCGTGAACGGACACACAGATACGCAGTATTTT.

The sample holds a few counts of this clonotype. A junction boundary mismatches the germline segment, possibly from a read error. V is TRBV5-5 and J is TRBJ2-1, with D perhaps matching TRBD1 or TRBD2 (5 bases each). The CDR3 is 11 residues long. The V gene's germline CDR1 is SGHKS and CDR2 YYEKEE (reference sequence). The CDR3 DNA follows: TGTGCCAGCAGCTCCGGGACCCGGCTGATCTTC. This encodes CASSSGTRLIF. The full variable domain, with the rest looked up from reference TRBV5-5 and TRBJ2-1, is DAGVTQSPTHLIKTRGQQVTLRCSPISGHKSVSWYQQVLGQGPQFIFQYYEKEERGRGNFPDRFSARQFPNYSSELNVNALLLGDSALYLCASSSGTRLIFGPGTRLTVL.

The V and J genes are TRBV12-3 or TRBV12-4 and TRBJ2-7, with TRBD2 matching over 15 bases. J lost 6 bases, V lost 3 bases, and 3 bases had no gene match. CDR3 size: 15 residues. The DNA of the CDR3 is TGTGCCAGCAGTTTCGCGGGACTAGCGGGAGGCGAGCAGTACTTC. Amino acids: CASSFAGLAGGEQYF.